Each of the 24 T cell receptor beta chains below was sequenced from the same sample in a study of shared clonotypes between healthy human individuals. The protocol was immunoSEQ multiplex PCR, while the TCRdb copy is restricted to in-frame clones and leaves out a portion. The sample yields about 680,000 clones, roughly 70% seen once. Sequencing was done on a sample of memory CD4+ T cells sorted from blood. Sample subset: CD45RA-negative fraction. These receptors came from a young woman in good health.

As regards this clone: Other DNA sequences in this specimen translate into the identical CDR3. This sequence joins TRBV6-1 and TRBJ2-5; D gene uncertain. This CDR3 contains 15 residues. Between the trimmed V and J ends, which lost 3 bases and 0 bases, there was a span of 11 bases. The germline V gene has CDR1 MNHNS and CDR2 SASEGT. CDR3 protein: CASSDPQMYQETQYF. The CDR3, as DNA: TGTGCCAGCAGTGATCCCCAAATGTACCAAGAGACCCAGTACTTC.

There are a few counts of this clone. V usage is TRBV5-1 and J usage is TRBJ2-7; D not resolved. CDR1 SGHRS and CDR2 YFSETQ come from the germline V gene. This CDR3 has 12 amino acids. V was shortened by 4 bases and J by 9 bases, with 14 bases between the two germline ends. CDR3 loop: CASSPRHVGQYF. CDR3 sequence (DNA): TGCGCCAGCAGCCCAAGACACGTCGGGCAGTACTTC.

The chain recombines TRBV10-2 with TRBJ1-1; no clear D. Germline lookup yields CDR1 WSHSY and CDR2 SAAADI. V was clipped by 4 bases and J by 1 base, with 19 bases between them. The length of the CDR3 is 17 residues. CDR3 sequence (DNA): TGCGCCAGCAGTGCTTCCAAGCCCGGGCCGAGGAACACTGAAGCTTTCTTT. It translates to CASSASKPGPRNTEAFF.

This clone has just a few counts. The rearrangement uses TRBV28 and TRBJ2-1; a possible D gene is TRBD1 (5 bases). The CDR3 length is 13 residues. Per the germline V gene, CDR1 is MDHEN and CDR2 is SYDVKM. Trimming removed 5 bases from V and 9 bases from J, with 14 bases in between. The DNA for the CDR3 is TGTGCCAGCAGTCCAGGGCTCTGGGGTGAGCAGTTCTTC. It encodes CASSPGLWGEQFF.

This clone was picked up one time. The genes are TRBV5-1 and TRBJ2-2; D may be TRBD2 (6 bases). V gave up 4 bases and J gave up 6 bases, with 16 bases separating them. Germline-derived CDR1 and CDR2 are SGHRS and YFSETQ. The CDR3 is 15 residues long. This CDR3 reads CASSRAPGESGELFF. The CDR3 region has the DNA TGCGCCAGCAGCCGAGCACCGGGAGAGTCCGGGGAGCTGTTTTTT.

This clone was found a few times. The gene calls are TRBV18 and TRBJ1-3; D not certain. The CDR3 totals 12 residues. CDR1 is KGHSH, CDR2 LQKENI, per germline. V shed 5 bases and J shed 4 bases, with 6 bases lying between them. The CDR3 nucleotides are TGTGCCAGCTCAGAAAACGGAAACACCATATATTTT. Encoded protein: CASSENGNTIYF.

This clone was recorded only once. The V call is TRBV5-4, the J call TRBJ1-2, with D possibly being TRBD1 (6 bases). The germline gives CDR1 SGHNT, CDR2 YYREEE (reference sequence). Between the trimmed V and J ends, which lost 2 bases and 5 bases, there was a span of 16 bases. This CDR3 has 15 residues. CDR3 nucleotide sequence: TGTGCCAGCAGCTTTTCGGCGGGGGGCGCTTATGGCTACACCTTC. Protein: CASSFSAGGAYGYTF.

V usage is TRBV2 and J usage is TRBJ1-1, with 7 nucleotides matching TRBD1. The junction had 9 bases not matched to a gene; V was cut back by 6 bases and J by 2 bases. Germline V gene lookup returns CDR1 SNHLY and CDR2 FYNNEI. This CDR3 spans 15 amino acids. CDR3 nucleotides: TGTGCCAGCAGATCACAGGGGCTTTTAAACACTGAAGCTTTCTTT. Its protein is CASRSQGLLNTEAFF.

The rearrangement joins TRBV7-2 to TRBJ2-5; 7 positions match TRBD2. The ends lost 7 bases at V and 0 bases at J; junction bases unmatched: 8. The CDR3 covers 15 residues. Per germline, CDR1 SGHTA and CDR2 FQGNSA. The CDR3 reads CASKGLVGNQETQYF. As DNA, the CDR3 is TGTGCCAGCAAAGGACTAGTGGGGAACCAAGAGACCCAGTACTTC.

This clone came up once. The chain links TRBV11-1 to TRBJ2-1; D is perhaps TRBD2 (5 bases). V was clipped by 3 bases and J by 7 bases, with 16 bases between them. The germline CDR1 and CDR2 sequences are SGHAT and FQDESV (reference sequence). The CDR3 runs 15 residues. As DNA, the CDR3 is TGTGCCAGCAGCTTTGGTTTTGACCGCGGGAATGAGCAGTTCTTC. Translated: CASSFGFDRGNEQFF.

The CDR3 spells CASSLAGAITNTGELFF. The CDR3 DNA sequence: TGTGCCAGCAGCTTGGCCGGGGCTATTACGAACACCGGGGAGCTGTTTTTT. This sequence joins TRBV5-6 and TRBJ2-2, with D perhaps assigned TRBD1 or TRBD2 (5 bases each). Germline CDR1 SGHDT, CDR2 YYEEEE. Trimming shortened V by 0 bases and J by 0 bases, and 12 bases separated the two germline ends. This CDR3 is built from 17 residues. Full variable domain (outside the CDR3, taken from reference TRBV5-6 and TRBJ2-2): DAGVTQSPTHLIKTRGQQVTLRCSPKSGHDTVSWYQQALGQGPQFIFQYYEEEERQRGNFPDRFSGHQFPNYSSELNVNALLLGDSALYLCASSLAGAITNTGELFFGEGSRLTVL.

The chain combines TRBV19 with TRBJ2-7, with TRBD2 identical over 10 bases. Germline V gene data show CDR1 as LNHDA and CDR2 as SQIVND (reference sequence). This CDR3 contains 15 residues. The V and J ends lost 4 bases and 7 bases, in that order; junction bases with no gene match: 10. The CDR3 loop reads CASSTRLAGVFEQYF. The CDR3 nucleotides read TGTGCCAGTAGTACTCGCCTAGCGGGAGTCTTTGAGCAGTACTTC.

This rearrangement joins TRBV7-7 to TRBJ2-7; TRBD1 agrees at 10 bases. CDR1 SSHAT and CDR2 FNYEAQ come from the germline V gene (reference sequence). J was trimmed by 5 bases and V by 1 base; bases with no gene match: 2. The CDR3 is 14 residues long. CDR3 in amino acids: CASSLGTGGNEQYF. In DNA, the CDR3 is TGTGCCAGCAGCTTAGGGACAGGGGGGAACGAGCAGTACTTC.

The DNA of the CDR3 is TGTGCCAGCAGTTGGCGGGGAGAAAACATTCAGTACTTC. Encoded protein: CASSWRGENIQYF. The chain has TRBV6-5 and TRBJ2-4, with a tentative D call TRBD2 (6 bases). The CDR3 covers 13 residues. V lost 4 bases to trimming and J lost 5 bases, with 9 bases between them. CDR1 MNHEY and CDR2 SVGAGI come from the germline V gene.

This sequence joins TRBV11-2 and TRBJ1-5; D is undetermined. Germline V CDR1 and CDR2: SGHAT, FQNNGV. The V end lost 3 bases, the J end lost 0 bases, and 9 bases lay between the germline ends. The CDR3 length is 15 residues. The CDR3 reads CASSLGGISNQPQHF. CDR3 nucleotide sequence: TGTGCCAGCAGCTTGGGCGGAATTAGCAATCAGCCCCAGCATTTT.

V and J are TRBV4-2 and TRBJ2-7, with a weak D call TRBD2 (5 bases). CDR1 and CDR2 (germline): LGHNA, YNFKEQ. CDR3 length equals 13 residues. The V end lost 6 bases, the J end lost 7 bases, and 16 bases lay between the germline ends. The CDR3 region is CASSPRPTGEQYF. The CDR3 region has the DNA TGTGCCAGCAGTCCCCGGCCCACGGGGGAGCAGTACTTC.

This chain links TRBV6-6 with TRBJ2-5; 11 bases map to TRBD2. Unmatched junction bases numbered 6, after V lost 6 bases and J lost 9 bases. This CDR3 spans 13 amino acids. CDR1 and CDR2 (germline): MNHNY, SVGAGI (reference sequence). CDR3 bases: TGTGCCAGCAGAAAACTAGCGGGGGCGGCCCAGTACTTC. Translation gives CASRKLAGAAQYF.

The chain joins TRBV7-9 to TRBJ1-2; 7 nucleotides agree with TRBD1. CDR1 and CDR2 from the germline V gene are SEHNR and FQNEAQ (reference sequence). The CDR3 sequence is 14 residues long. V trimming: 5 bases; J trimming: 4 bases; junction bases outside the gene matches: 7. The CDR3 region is CASSPQGPSYGYTF. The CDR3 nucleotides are TGTGCCAGCAGCCCACAGGGGCCCAGCTATGGCTACACCTTC.

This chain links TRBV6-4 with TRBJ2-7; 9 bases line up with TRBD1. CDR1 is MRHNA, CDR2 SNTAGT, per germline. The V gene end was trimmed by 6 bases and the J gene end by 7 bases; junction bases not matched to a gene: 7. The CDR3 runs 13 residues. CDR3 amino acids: CASRPGQGNEQYF. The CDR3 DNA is TGTGCCAGCAGGCCGGGACAGGGCAATGAGCAGTACTTC.

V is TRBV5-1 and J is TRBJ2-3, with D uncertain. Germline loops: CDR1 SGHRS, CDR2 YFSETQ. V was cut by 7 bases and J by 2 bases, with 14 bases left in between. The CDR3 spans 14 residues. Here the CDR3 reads CASQSGPTTDTQYF. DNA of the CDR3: TGCGCCAGCCAGAGTGGGCCTACCACAGATACGCAGTATTTT. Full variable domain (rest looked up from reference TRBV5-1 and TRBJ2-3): KAGVTQTPRYLIKTRGQQVTLSCSPISGHRSVSWYQQTPGQGLQFLFEYFSETQRNKGNFPGRFSGRQFSNSRSEMNVSTLELGDSALYLCASQSGPTTDTQYFGPGTRLTVL.

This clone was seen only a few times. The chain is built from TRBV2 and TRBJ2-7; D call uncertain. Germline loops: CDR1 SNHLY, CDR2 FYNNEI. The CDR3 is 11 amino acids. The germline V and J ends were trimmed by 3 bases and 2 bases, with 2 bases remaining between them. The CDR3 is CASSEPYEQYF. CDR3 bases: TGTGCCAGCAGTGAGCCCTACGAGCAGTACTTC. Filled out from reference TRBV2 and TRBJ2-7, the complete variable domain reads EPEVTQTPSHQVTQMGQEVILRCVPISNHLYFYWYRQILGQKVEFLVSFYNNEISEKSEIFDDQFSVERPDGSNFTLKIRSTKLEDSAMYFCASSEPYEQYFGPGTRLTVT.

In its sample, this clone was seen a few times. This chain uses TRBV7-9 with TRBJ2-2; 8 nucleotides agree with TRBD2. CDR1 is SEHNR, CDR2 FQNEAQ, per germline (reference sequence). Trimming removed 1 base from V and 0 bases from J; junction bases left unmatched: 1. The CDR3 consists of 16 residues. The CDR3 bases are TGTGCCAGCAGCTTAGATAGCGGGACGAACACCGGGGAGCTGTTTTTT. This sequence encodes CASSLDSGTNTGELFF.

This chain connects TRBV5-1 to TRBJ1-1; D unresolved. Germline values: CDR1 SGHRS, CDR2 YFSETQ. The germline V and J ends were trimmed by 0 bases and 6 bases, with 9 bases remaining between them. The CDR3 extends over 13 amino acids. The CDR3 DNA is TGCGCCAGCAGCTTGGCACAATATTCTGAAGCTTTCTTT. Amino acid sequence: CASSLAQYSEAFF.

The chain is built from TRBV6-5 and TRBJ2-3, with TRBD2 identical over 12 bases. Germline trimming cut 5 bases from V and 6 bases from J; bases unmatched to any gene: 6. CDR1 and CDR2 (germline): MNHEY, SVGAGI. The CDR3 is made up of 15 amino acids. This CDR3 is CASSRLAGVSDTQYF. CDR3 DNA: TGTGCCAGCAGTCGACTAGCGGGAGTGTCTGATACGCAGTATTTT.